The 28 T cell receptor beta chains reported below all come from one sample, sequenced in a study of shared clonotypes between healthy human individuals. Assay used: immunoSEQ multiplex PCR; TCRdb lists only in-frame clones, some missing. Here the sample spans about 2.2 million clones, 93% being singletons. Positively selected for CCR7, the CD45RO-negative cells used as naive CD8 cells excluded terminally differentiated effector memory CD45RA+ cells. Sample: naive CD8+ T cells from PBMCs. The receptors originated from a man between 18 and 29 years old in good health. Some clones in this sample may be carry-over from other donors' samples.

Comment on this clone: Additional DNA sequences in this sample encode the identical CDR3. The chain carries TRBV7-9 and TRBJ2-7, with D maybe TRBD1 (5 bases). V was clipped by 5 bases and J by 1 base, with 15 bases between them. This CDR3 has 15 amino acids. From germline, CDR1 is SEHNR and CDR2 FQNEAQ (reference sequence). The CDR3 is CASSPRTSASYEQYF. The CDR3 coding sequence is TGTGCCAGCAGCCCGAGGACAAGCGCGTCCTACGAGCAGTACTTC. Drawing the rest from reference TRBV7-9 and TRBJ2-7, the complete variable domain is DTGVSQNPRHKITKRGQNVTFRCDPISEHNRLYWYRQTLGQGPEFLTYFQNEAQLEKSRLLSDRFSAERPKGSFSTLEIQRTEQGDSAMYLCASSPRTSASYEQYFGPGTRLTVT.

V usage is TRBV5-1 and J usage is TRBJ2-2; possibly TRBD2 for D (6 bases). Per the germline V gene, CDR1 is SGHRS and CDR2 is YFSETQ. Trimming pared 4 bases from V and 7 bases from J, leaving 11 bases between. The CDR3 contains 13 residues. CDR3 protein: CASSTGLSGELFF. CDR3 bases: TGCGCCAGCAGCACGGGACTGAGCGGGGAGCTGTTTTTT.

This clone has more than one count but fewer than ten. The chain is built from TRBV28 and TRBJ2-7; D is unresolved. V lost 0 bases, J lost 13 bases, and 13 bases lay in between. The CDR3 loop spans 12 amino acids. Looked up from germline, CDR1 is MDHEN and CDR2 is SYDVKM. The CDR3 loop reads CASSLWNGAFYF. CDR3 nucleotide sequence: TGTGCCAGCAGTTTATGGAACGGCGCCTTTTACTTC.

The V and J genes are TRBV28 and TRBJ2-7; 10 bases line up with TRBD1. Germline loops: CDR1 MDHEN, CDR2 SYDVKM. Germline trimming cut 6 bases from V and 4 bases from J; bases unmatched to any gene: 6. The CDR3 is 14 residues long. Here the CDR3 reads CASSPTGGAYEQYF. CDR3 nucleotides: TGTGCCAGCAGCCCGACAGGGGGCGCGTACGAGCAGTACTTC.

This clone has a handful of counts. The chain employs TRBV4-3 and TRBJ1-1; maybe TRBD1 (5 bases). CDR1 is LGHNA and CDR2 is YSLEER in the germline V gene. Trimming removed 1 base at V and 2 bases at J, with 8 bases between. CDR3 length equals 14 residues. The chain's CDR3 is CASSQGDSNTEAFF. In DNA form, the CDR3 reads TGCGCCAGCAGCCAAGGAGACAGCAACACTGAAGCTTTCTTT.

V usage is TRBV4-1 and J usage is TRBJ1-5, with D hard to call. This CDR3 comprises 14 residues. Trimming pared 1 base from V and 5 bases from J, leaving 9 bases between. The germline V gene has CDR1 MGHRA and CDR2 YSYEKL. The CDR3 sequence: CASSQVALDQPQHF. The CDR3 DNA reads as TGCGCCAGCAGCCAAGTCGCTCTCGATCAGCCCCAGCATTTT.

CDR3 nucleotides: TGTGCCAGTAGTATAGGACCGGGGAACTACAATGAGCAGTTCTTC. Amino acid sequence: CASSIGPGNYNEQFF. The chain couples TRBV19 to TRBJ2-1; maybe TRBD2 (5 bases). The CDR3 runs to 15 residues. With 1 base removed from V and 3 bases from J, the gap between germline ends came to 10 bases. Per the germline V gene, CDR1 is LNHDA and CDR2 is SQIVND (reference sequence). Combining the CDR3 with reference TRBV19 and TRBJ2-1 gives the whole variable domain DGGITQSPKYLFRKEGQNVTLSCEQNLNHDAMYWYRQDPGQGLRLIYYSQIVNDFQKGDIAEGYSVSREKKESFPLTVTSAQKNPTAFYLCASSIGPGNYNEQFFGPGTRLTVL.

V and J are TRBV6-5 and TRBJ1-1; D is possibly TRBD1 (6 bases). Between the trimmed V and J ends, which lost 6 bases and 0 bases, there was a span of 11 bases. Germline CDR1 MNHEY, CDR2 SVGAGI. CDR3 size: 14 residues. CDR3 in DNA: TGTGCCAGCAGGTGGGACATTTTGAACACTGAAGCTTTCTTT. Its translation: CASRWDILNTEAFF.

This clone was seen once. This chain connects TRBV5-1 to TRBJ1-3, with TRBD1 matching 8 bases. The V and J ends lost 0 bases and 4 bases, in that order; junction bases with no gene match: 18. CDR1 is SGHRS, CDR2 YFSETQ, per germline. The CDR3 spans 20 residues. This CDR3 reads CASSLDPRDRQGSAGNTIYF. CDR3 coding DNA: TGCGCCAGCAGCTTGGACCCCAGGGACAGGCAAGGTTCGGCGGGAAACACCATATATTTT. Looking up the rest from reference TRBV5-1 and TRBJ1-3 gives the full variable domain: KAGVTQTPRYLIKTRGQQVTLSCSPISGHRSVSWYQQTPGQGLQFLFEYFSETQRNKGNFPGRFSGRQFSNSRSEMNVSTLELGDSALYLCASSLDPRDRQGSAGNTIYFGEGSWLTVV.

As regards this clone: The same CDR3 arises from other DNA sequences in this sample as well. The V call is TRBV27, the J call TRBJ2-7, with TRBD1 matching 10 bases. Germline CDR1 and CDR2: MNHEY and SMNVEV (reference sequence). The CDR3 is 15 residues long. Trimming cost V 0 bases and J 3 bases; bases outside gene matches: 2. CDR3 amino acids: CASSLSGTGVYEQYF. DNA for the CDR3: TGTGCCAGCAGTTTATCAGGGACAGGGGTCTACGAGCAGTACTTC.

Points on this clone: The sample contains more than one DNA sequence encoding this CDR3. V gene TRBV27 combines with J gene TRBJ2-2, with D tentatively TRBD2 (5 bases). CDR3 length equals 13 residues. Trimming removed 2 bases from V and 5 bases from J, with 6 bases in between. The germline V gene has CDR1 MNHEY and CDR2 SMNVEV (reference sequence). For the CDR3, the DNA is TGTGCCAGCAGTTTACGAGGGACCGGGGAGCTGTTTTTT. This translates into CASSLRGTGELFF.

The V gene is TRBV7-3, the J gene TRBJ1-4; D ambiguous. V lost 0 bases, J lost 8 bases, and 16 bases lay in between. The length of the CDR3 is 16 residues. Germline CDR1 SGHTA, CDR2 FQGTGA. CDR3 residues: CASSLTGPAPLEKLFF. Written as DNA, the CDR3 is TGTGCCAGCAGCTTAACCGGTCCGGCCCCTTTGGAAAAACTGTTTTTT.

The count of this clone is one. V is TRBV27 and J is TRBJ1-5; possible D gene TRBD1, 5 bases. Germline assignment: CDR1 MNHEY and CDR2 SMNVEV (reference sequence). The CDR3 loop spans 13 amino acids. The V gene lost 4 bases and the J gene lost 3 bases, with 7 bases spanning the gap. This CDR3 is CASSWGYNQPQHF. The CDR3 region has the DNA TGTGCCAGCAGTTGGGGGTACAATCAGCCCCAGCATTTT.

The chain is built from TRBV6-1 and TRBJ2-7; TRBD2 matches at 13 bases. Germline CDR1 MNHNS, CDR2 SASEGT. Trimming cost V 4 bases and J 5 bases; bases outside gene matches: 11. CDR3 size: 17 residues. CDR3 loop: CASSAYLLAGGPHEQYF. Written as DNA, the CDR3 is TGTGCCAGCAGTGCCTACCTACTAGCGGGAGGGCCGCACGAGCAGTACTTC.

CDR3 residues: CASSYSYGYGYTF. The CDR3 DNA reads as TGTGCCAGCAGTTACTCGTACGGGTATGGCTACACCTTC. The chain recombines TRBV6-5 with TRBJ1-2; D gene unclear. The CDR3 is 13 residues long. The V end was cut by 0 bases, the J end by 5 bases, with 7 bases between. Germline lookup yields CDR1 MNHEY and CDR2 SVGAGI.

The V call is TRBV5-1, the J call TRBJ1-1; TRBD1 agrees at 9 bases. V shed 4 bases, J shed 5 bases, and the junction held 12 bases outside the gene matches. The CDR3 is made up of 16 amino acids. CDR1 and CDR2 (germline): SGHRS, YFSETQ. CDR3 loop: CASSPDPGQGFTEAFF. The DNA for the CDR3 is TGCGCCAGCAGCCCGGACCCGGGACAGGGTTTTACTGAAGCTTTCTTT. Full variable domain (rest looked up from reference TRBV5-1 and TRBJ1-1): KAGVTQTPRYLIKTRGQQVTLSCSPISGHRSVSWYQQTPGQGLQFLFEYFSETQRNKGNFPGRFSGRQFSNSRSEMNVSTLELGDSALYLCASSPDPGQGFTEAFFGQGTRLTVV.

The chain couples TRBV19 to TRBJ2-2, with no clear D. V was clipped by 7 bases and J by 2 bases, with 20 bases between them. This CDR3 contains 17 residues. CDR1 is LNHDA and CDR2 is SQIVND in the germline V gene (reference sequence). The CDR3 region has the DNA TGTGCCAGTACTAACCTAAGGGAACTGTCTAACACCGGGGAGCTGTTTTTT. The encoded protein is CASTNLRELSNTGELFF.

V and J are TRBV19 and TRBJ2-1; no clear D gene. The CDR3 runs 17 residues. CDR1 is LNHDA and CDR2 is SQIVND in the germline V gene (reference sequence). Between the trimmed V and J ends, which lost 2 bases and 0 bases, there was a span of 14 bases. CDR3 residues: CASSIFAHSFSYNEQFF. CDR3 in DNA: TGTGCCAGTAGTATATTTGCACACTCCTTCTCCTACAATGAGCAGTTCTTC.

The chain recombines TRBV7-9 with TRBJ1-4; D not resolved. Germline V gene lookup returns CDR1 SEHNR and CDR2 FQNEAQ (reference sequence). Trimming shortened V by 5 bases and J by 0 bases, and 10 bases separated the two germline ends. This CDR3 is built from 15 residues. This CDR3 is CASSPTLSTNEKLFF. CDR3 in DNA: TGTGCCAGCAGCCCGACTCTTTCAACTAATGAAAAACTGTTTTTT.

This sequence joins TRBV7-8 and TRBJ2-2; the match to TRBD2 covers 9 bases. Per germline, CDR1 SGHVS and CDR2 FQNEAQ. The junction had 6 bases not matched to a gene; V was cut back by 5 bases and J by 5 bases. This CDR3 has 15 residues. The CDR3 region is CASSPGGRATGELFF. The CDR3 nucleotides are TGTGCCAGCAGCCCCGGCGGGAGGGCAACCGGGGAGCTGTTTTTT. Supplemented by reference TRBV7-8 and TRBJ2-2, the full variable domain reads GAGVSQSPRYKVAKRGQDVALRCDPISGHVSLFWYQQALGQGPEFLTYFQNEAQLDKSGLPSDRFFAERPEGSVSTLKIQRTQQEDSAVYLCASSPGGRATGELFFGEGSRLTVL.

Notes on this clone: The same CDR3 arises from other DNA sequences in this sample as well. The gene calls are TRBV11-2 and TRBJ2-1, with TRBD2 matching over 12 bases. The CDR3 has 16 residues. The V and J ends lost 3 bases and 0 bases, in that order; junction bases with no gene match: 0. The germline V gene has CDR1 SGHAT and CDR2 FQNNGV. The CDR3 loop is CASSLTSGSSYNEQFF. The CDR3 DNA reads as TGTGCCAGCAGCTTGACTAGCGGGAGCTCCTACAATGAGCAGTTCTTC.

The CDR3 DNA follows: TGTGCCAGCAGTCCCCCCGGGAGGGCCAACGTCCTGACTTTC. It translates to CASSPPGRANVLTF. The J gene is TRBJ2-6, the V gene TRBV28, with D perhaps TRBD2 (5 bases). The CDR3 runs 14 residues. CDR1 is MDHEN, CDR2 SYDVKM, per germline. V was shortened by 5 bases and J by 5 bases, with 10 bases between the two germline ends.

The chain combines TRBV2 with TRBJ2-7; 10 bases map to TRBD2. The CDR3 runs 15 residues. The V and J ends lost 5 bases and 3 bases, in that order; junction bases with no gene match: 7. Germline CDR1 reads SNHLY; CDR2 reads FYNNEI. The CDR3 is CASSILAGVVYEQYF. The CDR3 coding sequence is TGTGCCAGCAGTATTCTAGCGGGAGTTGTCTACGAGCAGTACTTC.

The gene calls are TRBV19 and TRBJ2-2; 13 bases are shared with TRBD2. CDR3 length: 16 amino acids. V lost 4 bases to trimming and J lost 6 bases; unmatched junction nucleotides: 5. Per germline, CDR1 LNHDA and CDR2 SQIVND (reference sequence). In DNA form, the CDR3 reads TGTGCCAGTAGTACCGGACTAGCGGGAGCGTCCGGGGAGCTGTTTTTT. Residues: CASSTGLAGASGELFF.

Comment on this clone: The same CDR3 arises from other DNA sequences in this sample as well. The chain joins TRBV12-5 to TRBJ1-5; D is ambiguous. This CDR3 has 12 residues. V shed 1 base and J shed 4 bases, with 2 bases lying between them. Per germline, CDR1 LGHNT and CDR2 FRNRAP. In DNA, the CDR3 is TGTGCTAGTGGTTTGGGGAATCAGCCCCAGCATTTT. It encodes CASGLGNQPQHF.

This clone was detected once. The chain links TRBV9 to TRBJ2-7, with no clear D. The CDR3 consists of 14 residues. Between the trimmed V and J ends, which lost 4 bases and 0 bases, there was a span of 11 bases. Germline lookup yields CDR1 SGDLS and CDR2 YYNGEE. The CDR3 region is CASSPYDISYEQYF. The CDR3 DNA reads as TGTGCCAGCAGCCCCTACGACATCTCCTACGAGCAGTACTTC. The full variable domain, its missing parts supplied by reference TRBV9 and TRBJ2-7, is DSGVTQTPKHLITATGQRVTLRCSPRSGDLSVYWYQQSLDQGLQFLIQYYNGEERAKGNILERFSAQQFPDLHSELNLSSLELGDSALYFCASSPYDISYEQYFGPGTRLTVT.

The gene calls are TRBV7-9 and TRBJ2-2; 7 nucleotides line up with TRBD2. The CDR3 spans 14 residues. V dropped 6 bases and J dropped 7; count of bases not matched to a gene: 8. Germline loops: CDR1 SEHNR, CDR2 FQNEAQ (reference sequence). As DNA, the CDR3 is TGTGCCAGCAGTAACATCCGGGGGGACGGGGAGCTGTTTTTT. It specifies CASSNIRGDGELFF.

This chain links TRBV5-4 with TRBJ1-1; TRBD1 is a possible D gene (5 bases). The V gene's germline CDR1 is SGHNT and CDR2 YYREEE (reference sequence). With 6 bases removed from V and 5 bases from J, the gap between germline ends came to 14 bases. This CDR3 region has 13 residues. The CDR3 DNA reads TGTGCCAGCAATAATAGACGGGGGACTGAAGCTTTCTTT. This translates into CASNNRRGTEAFF.